This entry describes one T cell receptor (beta chain). Its antigen is as yet unknown. With 6 bases removed from V and 9 bases from J, the gap between germline ends came to 12 bases. This CDR3 spans 12 amino acids. Per germline, CDR1 LGHDT and CDR2 YNNKEL (reference sequence). A second PCR, run for about 7 to 11 cycles, used a sample-barcoded 5' primer plus a J-beta primer mix. Researchers report that each sample yielded at least 3 million CDR3-containing paired-end reads. TCRdb ran MiXCR on the 5' RACE reads and lists one entry per CDR3 protein. The sample yields hundreds of thousands of distinct CDR3 sequences, 58% seen once. The extraction recovered at least 6 micrograms of total RNA per sample. The data belong to a study of blood T cells in healthy people across ages. General study findings and limits: Unsorted PBMC input precluded a conclusive naive versus antigen-experienced comparison.

Sequencing was done on a sample of blood. The receptor was isolated from a man in his thirties or forties in good health. J is TRBJ2-1 and V is TRBV3-1; maybe TRBD2 (5 bases). The CDR3 is CASRPQGGEQFF. The CDR3, as DNA: TGTGCCAGCAGGCCCCAAGGAGGTGAGCAGTTCTTC.